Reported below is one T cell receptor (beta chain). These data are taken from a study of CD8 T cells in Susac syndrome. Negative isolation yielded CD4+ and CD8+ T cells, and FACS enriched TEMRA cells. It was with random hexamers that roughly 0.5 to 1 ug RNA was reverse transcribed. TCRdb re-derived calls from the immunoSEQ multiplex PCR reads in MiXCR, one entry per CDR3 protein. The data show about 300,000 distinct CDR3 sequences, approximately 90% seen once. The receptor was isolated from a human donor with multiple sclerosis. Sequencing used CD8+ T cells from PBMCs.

CDR3 region: CASSLGRTGDTDTQYF. The DNA for the CDR3 is TGTGCCAGCAGCTTAGGGCGGACAGGGGACACAGATACGCAGTATTTT. This rearrangement joins TRBV7-6 to TRBJ2-3; 9 bases line up with TRBD1. The CDR3 consists of 16 residues. Germline CDR1 and CDR2: SGHVS and FNYEAQ. V lost 1 base, J lost 2 bases, and 4 bases stayed unmatched.